The subject of this entry is one T cell receptor (beta chain). Its antigen specificity is not known. There are no base qualities to consult, and no much larger clone falls within one base. Within the sample, other DNA sequences also encode this same CDR3. The CDR3 contains 14 residues, cysteine and phenylalanine counted. The read is trimmed to its CDR3 DNA, 42 bases read in frame from base 1. From a lookup of the germline V gene (reference sequence), CDR1 and CDR2 are SGHNT and YYREEE. V loses 0 bases, J loses 1 base, and the germline ends lie 7 bases apart. The library was prepared using the immunoSEQ multiplex PCR assay. The multiplex PCR relied on a mix of 60 forward primers for TCR Vbeta segments and 13 reverse primers for TCR Jbeta segments. The CDR3 region of rearranged TCR beta genes was amplified from genomic DNA by a multiplex PCR assay. The Illumina HiSeq System was used to sequence the amplified TCR beta libraries as 87-base-pair reads. As for the authors' bioinformatics: A later analysis tallied some 79 million unique TCR beta chains across the 666 repertoires, and some 12 million of those chains were shared by two or more donors. A nearest-neighbor algorithm error-corrected the raw reads and collapsed the reads into unique sequences, merging closely related sequences to remove PCR and sequencing errors. Alignment of CDR3 sequences to IMGT reference sequences was used to assign V, D and J gene segments. For a sequence to be retained, at least a six-nucleotide match to both a V gene segment and a J gene segment was required. Rearrangements were called productive when the CDR3 lacked stop codons and stayed in frame with V and J; all others were non-productive. Following IMGT convention, CDR3 was defined as the stretch from the second conserved V-encoded cysteine up to the conserved J-encoded phenylalanine. The earlier analysis of about 530 of the donors excluded any sequence lacking an unambiguous match to a single V gene segment. In an earlier analysis of approximately 560 of the donors, a V segment was called functional when productive rearrangements were above 56.7%, and segregating when the standard deviation between donors exceeded 5%. A statistical classification framework was developed to diagnose cytomegalovirus status using the catalog of TCR beta chain sequences. V and J gene assignment, in a later analysis, came from comparing TCR nucleotide sequences with IMGT/GENE-DB human TR gene sequences. In a later analysis, CDR3 sequences and most-parsimonious VDJ recombination scenarios were assigned using the TCRdist pipeline. A later analysis defined each TCR beta chain by its CDR3 amino acid sequence plus V-gene family, and excluded reads lacking a unique V-gene family. To address suspected cross-contamination and a sequencing artifact, a later analysis removed some 620 highly shared, low-generation-probability nucleotide sequences. For each public chain, a later analysis derived a clonal expansion index from normalized ranks of inferred template counts within each repertoire. A later analysis computed generation probabilities with a VDJ recombination model fitted to out-of-frame rearrangements, and checked the results against IGoR. In a later analysis, TCR-TCR, TCR-HLA and TCR-CMV co-occurrence was scored with hypergeometric tests, and a repertoire-size bias correction was applied to TCR pairs. False discovery rates were estimated in a later analysis by permuting HLA or CMV assignments 20 times. In a later analysis, co-occurring TCRs were grouped using DBSCAN, with TCRdist sequence similarity added in when clustering inside HLA-allele-positive subsets. Repertoires with fewer than 30,000 or more than 120,000 public chains, plus five repertoires with anomalous nucleotide sharing, were excluded from co-occurrence clustering. TCRdb limited this immuneACCESS table to in-frame rearrangements with V and J called. A share of clones is missing; checked studies link under half to unresolved V genes, and the rest is unexplained. V and J calls and clone size come straight from that table; D and trimming were deduced from the DNA. For this sample there are about 170,000 clones; around 75% appear just once. About 2.7% of the sample is taken by the ten largest.

In total, 600 or so healthy bone marrow donors made up the cohort. Cohort members were all nominally healthy when sampled, although unrecorded immune exposures were likely present. The donor was CMV seropositive and was included in the group of 250 to 300 seropositive cohort members. Every donor gave a peripheral blood sample, and the peripheral blood mononuclear cells from that sample were used for TCR beta sequencing. The Qiagen DNeasy Blood Extraction Kit was used to extract genomic DNA from the blood cell samples. The data are from a study of cytomegalovirus exposure and HLA in healthy donors (dated by TCRdb to about 2017). Looking at the study overall: An earlier analysis of about 530 of the donors reported about 280 Gb of sequence data and 117 million unique TCR beta sequences obtained from roughly 170 million T cells. An early release that covered fewer than 750 HLA-typed donors contained approximately 300 gigabases of sequencing data and 80 million or so unique TCR sequences. Of the roughly 390 genotyped donors, approximately 83% fell in the genetic ancestry cluster associated with self-reported Caucasian donors. The study was designed to test whether signatures of past pathogen exposure could be identified by cataloging public T cell receptors. The study used immunosequencing to profile the T cell repertoires of approximately 630 subjects and linked those repertoires to cytomegalovirus serostatus. Besides the first cohort of some 670 subjects, a separate validation cohort made up of some 110 different subjects was used. To predict cytomegalovirus infection status, the study brought together high-throughput TCR immunosequencing, statistical association of individual TCRs with disease status, and machine learning. A later analysis re-examined previously published TCR beta repertoires from 610 or so donors and added high-resolution HLA genotyping to investigate patterns of TCR occurrence. Rather than using new phenotypic data, the later analysis identified candidate immune exposures from TCR beta sequences and from how often those sequences occurred across donors. To decide whether each TCR beta V gene segment behaved as functional or pseudogenic, an earlier analysis of fewer than 750 of the donors relied on high-throughput TCR beta sequencing. Donor age, sex, ethnicity and CMV serostatus were compiled together with the repertoire data. Genome-wide SNP genotypes for about 60% of the roughly 670 donors were used in a later genetic analysis, which treated that subset as a discovery cohort. Every discovery cohort repertoire had been produced on one sequencing platform. Both class I and class II loci were covered by HLA typing, at four-digit resolution. Typing coverage varied by locus: 629-630 donors for A, B, C, DRB1 and DQB1; some 520 for DQA1; approximately 610 for DPA1; about 450 for DPB1. Five DR-DQ haplotypes were handled as single units for association and clustering, since linkage in the cohort was strong. Across some 400 genotyped donors of the cohort, an average of 235,054 unique TCR beta nucleotide sequences per donor were sequenced, and around 19% of those sequences were non-productive. Beyond this particular receptor, the publication reports: Because some donors lacked HLA typing at each locus, the association tests relied only on the typed subset. Immune exposure information for the cohort was limited to CMV serostatus. The authors suggested that the approach could potentially be extended to other disease states and immunological phenotypes. In a later genetic analysis, a missense DCLRE1C variant was associated with V-gene and J-gene trimming of TCR beta chains, and the association was replicated in an independent cohort. In the study, some 160 TCR beta chains were listed as associated with cytomegalovirus. In an earlier analysis of about 550 of the donors, most TCR beta V segments were observed in productive rearrangements about 87% or about 30% of the time, broadly matching IMGT annotations. The classifier was reported to diagnose cytomegalovirus status with high specificity and sensitivity in both the original and validation cohorts. Correlated functional status among segregating V segments might be attributable to linkage disequilibrium, but an unknown experimental factor could not be ruled out. Only TCR beta chains were sequenced in this cohort, and the absence of alpha or paired-chain data limited detectable features. A further reported finding was that TCR beta sequences accurately predicted the HLA-A and HLA-B alleles for most subjects in the first cohort. Most TCR sequences were seen in very few donors, while some public TCRs were found in many individuals. Most CMV-associated TCR beta chains appeared to be HLA-restricted in a later analysis, and the HLA associations seemed to be driven largely by CMV exposure. Compared with equally common non-associated chains, HLA-associated TCR beta chains in a later analysis were more clonally expanded and had lower generation probabilities. A group of highly shared sequence variants was considered likely to be a technical artifact of the sequencing pipeline. Sequencing depth was assumed to be roughly uniform across donors in the presence/absence analyses, though that assumption may not hold. A later analysis found that TCR association rates varied across HLA loci, with DRB1 alleles showing the most associated TCRs and HLA-C alleles the fewest. Some IMGT-functional V segments, including TRBV6-2 and TRBV6-3, could not be distinguished by the 87-base-pair reads and were therefore excluded. Because counts were too low, about 17 rarely observed V segments, including chromosome 9 orphons, were excluded from the earlier analysis of several hundred of the donors. A later analysis associated roughly 17,000 TCR beta sequences with specific HLA alleles at a false discovery rate of 0.05. Compared with the approximately 600-donor mean, donors in an Asian-associated ancestry cluster had fewer N-insertions in productive TCRs, according to a later genetic analysis. In vitro tests confirmed that a few of the cytomegalovirus-associated TCR beta chains recognize cytomegalovirus antigens. Strong co-occurrence of HLA alleles, especially DR and DQ, made assigning TCR associations to individual alleles difficult. A later analysis reported that several top co-occurrence clusters appeared linked to parvovirus B19, influenza, CMV and Epstein-Barr virus.

The chain couples TRBV5-4 to TRBJ1-2; TRBD1 could be the D gene, as 5 bases match. The TCR originated in a woman between 50 and 59 years old in good health and CMV-seropositive. Material: PBMCs. The nucleotide sequence reads TGTGCCAGCAGCTTGGGACAGAATAACTATGGCTACACCTTC. Its protein product is CASSLGQNNYGYTF.